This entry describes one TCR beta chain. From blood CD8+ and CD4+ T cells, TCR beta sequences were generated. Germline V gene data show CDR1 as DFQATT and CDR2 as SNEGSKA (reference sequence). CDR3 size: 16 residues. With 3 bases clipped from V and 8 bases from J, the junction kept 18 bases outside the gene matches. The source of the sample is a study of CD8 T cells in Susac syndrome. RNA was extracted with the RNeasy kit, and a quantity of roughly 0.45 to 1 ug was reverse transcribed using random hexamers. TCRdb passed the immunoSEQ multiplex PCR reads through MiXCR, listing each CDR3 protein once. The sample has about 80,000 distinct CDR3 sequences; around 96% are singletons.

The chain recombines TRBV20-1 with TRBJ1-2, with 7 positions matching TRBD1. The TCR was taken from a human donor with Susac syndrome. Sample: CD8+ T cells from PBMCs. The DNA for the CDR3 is TGCAGTGCTAGGACAGGGACAGTTCCAGAGGGTGGGGGCTACACCTTC. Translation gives CSARTGTVPEGGGYTF.